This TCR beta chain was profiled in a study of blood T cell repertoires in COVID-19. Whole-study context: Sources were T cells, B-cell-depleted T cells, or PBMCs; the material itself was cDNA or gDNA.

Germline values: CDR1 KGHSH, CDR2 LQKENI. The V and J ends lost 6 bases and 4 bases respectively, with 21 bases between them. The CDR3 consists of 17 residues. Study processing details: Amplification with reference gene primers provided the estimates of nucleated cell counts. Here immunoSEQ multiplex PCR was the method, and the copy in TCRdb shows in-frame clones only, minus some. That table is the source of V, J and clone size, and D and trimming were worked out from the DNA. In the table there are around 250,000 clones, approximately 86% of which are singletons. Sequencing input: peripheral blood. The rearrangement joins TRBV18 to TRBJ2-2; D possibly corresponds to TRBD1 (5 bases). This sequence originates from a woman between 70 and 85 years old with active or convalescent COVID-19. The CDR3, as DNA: TGTGCCAGCTCCCCCTTAGGGGTTATACGCGGCACCGGGGAGCTGTTTTTT. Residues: CASSPLGVIRGTGELFF.